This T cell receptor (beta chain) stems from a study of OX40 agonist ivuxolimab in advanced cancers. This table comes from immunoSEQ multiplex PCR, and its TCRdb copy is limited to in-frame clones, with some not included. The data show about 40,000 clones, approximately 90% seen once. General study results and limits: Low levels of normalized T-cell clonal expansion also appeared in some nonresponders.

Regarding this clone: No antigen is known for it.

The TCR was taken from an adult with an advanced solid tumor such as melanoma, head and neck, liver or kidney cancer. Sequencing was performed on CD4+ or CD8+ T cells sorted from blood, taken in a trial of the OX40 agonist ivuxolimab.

CDR3 nucleotide sequence: TGTGCCAGCAGCCAAGATCAGACCGGGGCCTATGGCTACACCTTC. Its translation is CASSQDQTGAYGYTF. The V call is TRBV5-5, the J call TRBJ1-2, with a possible D match to TRBD1 (5 bases). Germline loops: CDR1 SGHKS, CDR2 YYEKEE (reference sequence). V was cut by 4 bases and J by 4 bases, with 17 bases left in between. This CDR3 region has 15 residues.